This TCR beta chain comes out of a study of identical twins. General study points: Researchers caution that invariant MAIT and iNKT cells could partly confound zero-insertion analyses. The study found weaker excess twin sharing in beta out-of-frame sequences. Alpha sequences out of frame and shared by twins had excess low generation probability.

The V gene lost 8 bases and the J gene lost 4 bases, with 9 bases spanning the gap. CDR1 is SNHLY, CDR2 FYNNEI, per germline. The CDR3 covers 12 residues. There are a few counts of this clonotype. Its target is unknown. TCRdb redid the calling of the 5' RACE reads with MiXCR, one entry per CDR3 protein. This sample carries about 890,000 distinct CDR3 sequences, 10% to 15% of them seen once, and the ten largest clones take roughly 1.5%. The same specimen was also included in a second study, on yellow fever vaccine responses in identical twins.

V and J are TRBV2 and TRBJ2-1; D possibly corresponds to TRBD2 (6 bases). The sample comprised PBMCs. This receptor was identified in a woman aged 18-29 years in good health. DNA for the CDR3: TGTGCCAGCTGGGGGGTGTACAATGAGCAGTTCTTC. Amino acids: CASWGVYNEQFF.